This T cell receptor beta chain is drawn from a study of T cell clonotyping in hematopoietic cell transplantation. General study points: Recipient TCR diversity dropped after transplant; expanded clonotypes rose from day 30 to 180.

Profiling relied on immunoSEQ multiplex PCR, and the TCRdb table lists in-frame clones only, not all of them. The table includes approximately 11,000 clones, 45% to 55% detected once. On this clone: The antigen is undetermined.

The ends lost 6 bases at V and 7 bases at J; junction bases unmatched: 10. There are 16 residues in the CDR3. CDR1 LGHNA and CDR2 YSLEER come from the germline V gene. The sample consisted of peripheral blood mononuclear cells, taken 100 days after allogeneic stem cell transplant. The receptor was derived from a female patient aged 50 to 60 who had an allogeneic stem cell transplant from an unrelated donor, so the T cells may come from the graft donor. Some clones in this sample may be carry-over from other donors' samples. V and J are TRBV4-3 and TRBJ1-6, with TRBD1 matching over 9 bases. CDR3 DNA sequence: TGCGCCAGCAGACTAAAACAGGGGGCCGGGAATTCACCCCTCCACTTT. It encodes CASRLKQGAGNSPLHF.